Presented here are 30 T cell receptor beta chains from one specimen sequenced in a study of vaccination and CD4 T cells after COVID-19. Treatment: roughly 10-day PBMC culture with coronavirus spike peptide pools or control peptides (ViraFEST assay). Cultured CD4+ T cell DNA underwent sequencing with the Oncomine TCR Beta short-read assay. One entry per CDR3 protein results from TCRdb running MiXCR on the PCR reads. The data contain under 20,000 distinct CDR3 sequences, about 38% of them singletons. These TCRs' antigens remain unknown. The specimen comprised CD4+ T cells from blood, cultured in vitro, sampled before SARS-CoV-2 vaccination. The source of these receptors is a human donor who received a COVID-19 vaccine.

This clonotype was seen more than once but under ten times. The J gene is TRBJ2-3, the V gene TRBV20-1, with TRBD2 matching over 13 bases. This CDR3 has 15 amino acids. From germline, CDR1 is DFQATT and CDR2 SNEGSKA (reference sequence). With V trimmed by 5 bases and J by 5 bases, 7 bases remained unmatched. CDR3 DNA: TGCAGTGCTTCCCGACTAGCGGGGGGAGGAGATACGCAGTATTTT. Translating gives CSASRLAGGGDTQYF.

V is TRBV6-1 and J is TRBJ1-6; no firm D call. CDR1 is MNHNS, CDR2 SASEGT, per germline. The CDR3 extends over 16 amino acids. With 4 bases removed from V and 0 bases from J, the gap between germline ends came to 10 bases. The CDR3 here is CASSGTASSYNSPLHF. The CDR3, as DNA: TGTGCCAGCAGTGGGACGGCCAGCTCCTATAATTCACCCCTCCACTTT.

This clonotype occurred a few times. The chain links TRBV7-9 to TRBJ2-7; 12 bases fit TRBD1. From germline, CDR1 is SEHNR and CDR2 FQNEAQ (reference sequence). This CDR3 region has 14 residues. V lost 4 bases to trimming and J lost 6 bases; unmatched junction nucleotides: 4. The CDR3 reads CASSWDRGLFEQYF. The CDR3, as DNA: TGTGCCAGCAGCTGGGACAGGGGGCTCTTCGAGCAGTACTTC.

This clonotype was observed a few times. In DNA form, the CDR3 reads TGTGCCAGCAGCGGACTAGCGGGGGTGGAGACCCAGTACTTC. Residues: CASSGLAGVETQYF. The rearrangement links TRBV11-3 to TRBJ2-5; TRBD2 matches 13 bases. V gave up 5 bases and J gave up 5 bases; unmatched junction bases: 2. Per the germline V gene, CDR1 is SGHNT and CDR2 is YENEEA. CDR3 length equals 14 residues.

The chain uses TRBV29-1 and TRBJ2-5; D may be TRBD1 (5 bases). Trimming removed 3 bases at V and 5 bases at J, with 10 bases between. This CDR3 is built from 12 residues. Germline lookup yields CDR1 SQVTM and CDR2 ANQGSEA. DNA for the CDR3: TGCAGCGTTGAGGCAGCAGGGGAGACCCAGTACTTC. Translated, it gives CSVEAAGETQYF.

This chain connects TRBV6-1 to TRBJ1-6; no clear D. CDR1 is MNHNS and CDR2 is SASEGT in the germline V gene. The CDR3 extends over 15 amino acids. V was trimmed by 3 bases and J by 8 bases, leaving 14 bases between them. The CDR3 coding sequence is TGTGCCAGCAGTGATAGTTGGAGTGGGGATTCACCCCTCCACTTT. Its protein is CASSDSWSGDSPLHF.

This clonotype was found once. The rearrangement joins TRBV12-5 to TRBJ1-1; no reliable D call. V was pared by 3 bases and J by 5 bases, with 10 bases between. Germline loops: CDR1 LGHNT, CDR2 FRNRAP. The CDR3 has 13 amino acids. The CDR3 bases are TGTGCTAGTGGTTTAGTAGGCCGGACTGAAGCTTTCTTT. Protein product: CASGLVGRTEAFF.

The chain combines TRBV6-1 with TRBJ1-1; 8 bases line up with TRBD1. CDR1 is MNHNS, CDR2 SASEGT, per germline. Trimming removed 6 bases from V and 8 bases from J; junction bases left unmatched: 5. The CDR3 is 12 residues long. In DNA, the CDR3 is TGTGCCAGCAGCCTGGACAGGGCCGAAGCTTTCTTT. Translation gives CASSLDRAEAFF.

The rearrangement uses TRBV2 and TRBJ1-6; D ambiguous. Between the trimmed V and J ends, which lost 5 bases and 8 bases, there was a span of 10 bases. Germline V lookup: CDR1 SNHLY, CDR2 FYNNEI. The CDR3 has 13 amino acids. DNA for the CDR3: TGTGCCAGCAGTCTTGGACGGCATTCACCCCTCCACTTT. It yields the protein CASSLGRHSPLHF.

This clonotype was recorded a few times. The chain is built from TRBV12-3 or TRBV12-4 and TRBJ1-2, with 9 bases lining up with TRBD1. Losses at the gene ends were 6 bases for V and 7 bases for J; bases not matched to a gene: 12. This CDR3 has 15 amino acids. In nucleotides, the CDR3 is TGTGCCAGCAGGGAGGCAGGGACAGGGAGGGGTGGCTACACCTTC. Its translation is CASREAGTGRGGYTF.

The CDR3 DNA reads as TGCGCCAGCAGTGAGGTGACAGGGGAGGTGGGGGAGACCCAGTACTTC. Encoded protein: CASSEVTGEVGETQYF. The V call is TRBV10-1, the J call TRBJ2-5; TRBD1 agrees at 8 bases. CDR3 length equals 16 residues. The V gene's germline CDR1 is WNHNN and CDR2 SYGVQD (reference sequence). V gave up 2 bases and J gave up 5 bases; unmatched junction bases: 10.

This clonotype was observed a few times. The J gene is TRBJ2-7, the V gene TRBV12-5; 9 positions match TRBD1. The length of the CDR3 is 13 residues. CDR1 is LGHNT and CDR2 is FRNRAP in the germline V gene. V lost 5 bases, J lost 7 bases, and 6 bases stayed unmatched. CDR3 nucleotides: TGTGCTAGTGGTCTGGGACAGGGTTTTGAGCAGTACTTC. Its translation is CASGLGQGFEQYF.

The V call is TRBV7-2, the J call TRBJ1-5; D not resolved. The germline V gene encodes CDR1 SGHTA and CDR2 FQGNSA. V lost 5 bases and J lost 0, with 11 bases in between. CDR3 length equals 15 residues. The DNA for the CDR3 is TGTGCCAGCAGCCCCTACTGGGGTAGCAATCAGCCCCAGCATTTT. Translation gives CASSPYWGSNQPQHF. The variable domain in full, with the rest retrieved from reference TRBV7-2 and TRBJ1-5, is GAGVSQSPSNKVTEKGKDVELRCDPISGHTALYWYRQSLGQGLEFLIYFQGNSAPDKSGLPSDRFSAERTGGSVSTLTIQRTQQEDSAVYLCASSPYWGSNQPQHFGDGTRLSIL.

The chain carries TRBV6-1 and TRBJ2-7, with D perhaps assigned TRBD1 or TRBD2 (5 bases each). Germline V gene lookup returns CDR1 MNHNS and CDR2 SASEGT. The CDR3 runs 16 residues. V was trimmed by 4 bases and J by 0 bases, leaving 16 bases between them. The CDR3: CASSATGRDGSYEQYF. The CDR3, as DNA: TGTGCCAGCAGTGCCACGGGCAGGGACGGCTCCTACGAGCAGTACTTC.

V and J are TRBV6-1 and TRBJ1-5, with D uncertain. V was pared by 2 bases and J by 1 base, with 9 bases between. CDR1 is MNHNS, CDR2 SASEGT, per germline. This CDR3 is 15 amino acids long. CDR3 amino acids: CASSERDRSNQPQHF. DNA of the CDR3: TGTGCCAGCAGTGAACGAGACCGCAGCAATCAGCCCCAGCATTTT.

CDR3 sequence (DNA): TGTGCCAGCCCCACGGTGGCCGGAGGTACCCTCCACTTT. It is translated as CASPTVAGGTLHF. The chain combines TRBV2 with TRBJ1-6; D remains unclear. The ends were cut back, 8 bases at V and 14 bases at J, with 19 bases in the middle. Per germline, CDR1 SNHLY and CDR2 FYNNEI. The CDR3 loop spans 13 amino acids. The complete variable domain, with remaining parts taken from reference TRBV2 and TRBJ1-6, reads EPEVTQTPSHQVTQMGQEVILRCVPISNHLYFYWYRQILGQKVEFLVSFYNNEISEKSEIFDDQFSVERPDGSNFTLKIRSTKLEDSAMYFCASPTVAGGTLHFGNGTRLTVT.

This clonotype was counted a few times. The CDR3 nucleotides read TGTGCCAGCAGTTTATCGTCGGTACAGGCGGATAACTATGGCTACACCTTC. Its translation is CASSLSSVQADNYGYTF. This chain links TRBV27 with TRBJ1-2; a possible D gene is TRBD1 (5 bases). Germline-derived CDR1 and CDR2 are MNHEY and SMNVEV (reference sequence). This CDR3 comprises 17 residues. The V end was cut by 0 bases, the J end by 1 base, with 15 bases between.

The chain joins TRBV7-9 to TRBJ2-7, with D perhaps matching TRBD1 (6 bases). Germline V lookup: CDR1 SEHNR, CDR2 FQNEAQ (reference sequence). V was trimmed by 4 bases and J by 5 bases, leaving 15 bases between them. The CDR3 loop spans 14 amino acids. CDR3 amino acids: CASSSTGGDNEQYF. CDR3 nucleotide sequence: TGTGCCAGCAGCTCGACAGGAGGTGATAACGAGCAGTACTTC.

J is TRBJ1-6 and V is TRBV5-1; 7 bases map to TRBD1. CDR1 and CDR2 from the germline V gene are SGHRS and YFSETQ. V lost 4 bases, J lost 7 bases, and 8 bases stayed unmatched. The CDR3 covers 15 residues. The CDR3 DNA follows: TGCGCCAGCAGCGCTCGCCTGACAGGGAATTCACCCCTCCACTTT. Translated: CASSARLTGNSPLHF.

This clonotype was picked up a small number of times. The rearrangement uses TRBV6-2 or TRBV6-3 and TRBJ2-5, with no clear D. Per germline, CDR1 MNHEY and CDR2 SVGEGT. CDR3 size: 15 residues. V was cut by 6 bases and J by 0 bases, with 14 bases left in between. For the CDR3, the DNA is TGTGCCAGCAGCTCTATGTTGGACCACCAAGAGACCCAGTACTTC. Encoded protein: CASSSMLDHQETQYF.

The chain couples TRBV21-1 to TRBJ2-1. TRBV21-1 is marked as a pseudogene. The CDR3 contains 17 residues. Written as DNA, the CDR3 is TGTGCCAGCAGCAAAGCGCTTAAGGAGAGCTCCTACAATGAGCAGTTCTTC. Translating it yields CASSKALKESSYNEQFF.

The chain links TRBV12-3 or TRBV12-4 to TRBJ2-2; D not certain. Trimming stripped 4 bases from V and 0 bases from J, with 18 bases between. This CDR3 is built from 18 residues. CDR3 sequence reads: CASSWGGPTFANTGELFF. For the CDR3, the DNA is TGTGCCAGCAGTTGGGGTGGACCGACGTTCGCGAACACCGGGGAGCTGTTTTTT.

This clonotype was observed a few times. This chain joins TRBV1 and TRBJ2-2; the table's D call TRBD1 went unverified against the DNA. TRBV1 is labeled a pseudogene. The CDR3 is made up of 16 amino acids. The CDR3 protein is CTSSHSAGGSTGELFF. The CDR3, as DNA: TGCACCAGCAGCCACTCCGCGGGGGGATCCACCGGGGAGCTGTTTTTT.

The V call is TRBV10-3, the J call TRBJ2-2; maybe TRBD2 (5 bases). The V gene's germline CDR1 is ENHRY and CDR2 SYGVKD. The CDR3 spans 13 residues. V shed 0 bases and J shed 6 bases, with 5 bases lying between them. CDR3 region: CAISESGAGELFF. The CDR3 coding sequence is TGTGCCATCAGTGAGTCCGGGGCCGGGGAGCTGTTTTTT.

This clonotype was counted a few times. The chain couples TRBV19 to TRBJ1-2; 10 bases match TRBD1. CDR3 length: 14 amino acids. Germline lookup yields CDR1 LNHDA and CDR2 SQIVND (reference sequence). Unmatched junction bases numbered 3, after V lost 5 bases and J lost 3 bases. The CDR3 here is CASSSDRGDYGYTF. The CDR3 DNA reads as TGTGCCAGTAGTTCGGACAGGGGGGACTATGGCTACACCTTC.

CDR3 residues: CASSEETSGRTGELFF. Here the CDR3 DNA reads TGCGCCAGCAGTGAGGAGACTAGCGGGCGCACCGGGGAGCTGTTTTTT. The V and J genes are TRBV10-1 and TRBJ2-2; 10 bases are shared with TRBD2. The germline V gene encodes CDR1 WNHNN and CDR2 SYGVQD (reference sequence). CDR3 length equals 16 residues. V lost 2 bases and J lost 4; bases outside the gene matches: 4.

The rearrangement uses TRBV6-1 and TRBJ2-7, with a possible D match to TRBD2 (6 bases). Trimming left V 0 bases short and J 9 bases short, with 12 bases between. CDR1 and CDR2 (germline): MNHNS, SASEGT. The CDR3 runs 13 residues. Here the CDR3 reads CASSEASVGGQYF. The CDR3 coding sequence is TGTGCCAGCAGTGAAGCTAGCGTCGGGGGGCAGTACTTC.

The CDR3 region has the DNA TGTGCCAGCAGCTTAGGGACAGATGGAAACACCATATATTTT. Protein: CASSLGTDGNTIYF. The V gene is TRBV7-2, the J gene TRBJ1-3; possibly TRBD1 for D (6 bases). V was cut by 1 base and J by 3 bases, with 7 bases left in between. Germline V gene data show CDR1 as SGHTA and CDR2 as FQGNSA. The CDR3 is 14 amino acids. The full variable domain, in which reference TRBV7-2 and TRBJ1-3 provide the parts outside the CDR3, is GAGVSQSPSNKVTEKGKDVELRCDPISGHTALYWYRQSLGQGLEFLIYFQGNSAPDKSGLPSDRFSAERTGGSVSTLTIQRTQQEDSAVYLCASSLGTDGNTIYFGEGSWLTVV.

This clonotype was observed a handful of times. The CDR3 nucleotides are TGTGCCAGTAGTATGAGGAACAATCAGCCCCAGCATTTT. This gives the protein CASSMRNNQPQHF. The rearrangement joins TRBV19 to TRBJ1-5; no clear D. V lost 3 bases and J lost 3, with 6 bases in between. The CDR3 spans 13 residues. Germline V gene sequence: CDR1 LNHDA, CDR2 SQIVND (reference sequence).

CDR3 in amino acids: CSASPSGGPGDTQYF. DNA of the CDR3: TGCAGTGCTAGTCCTAGCGGGGGCCCGGGGGATACGCAGTATTTT. V usage is TRBV20-1 and J usage is TRBJ2-3, with 10 bases identical to TRBD2. In germline, CDR1 is DFQATT, CDR2 SNEGSKA (reference sequence). The V gene end was trimmed by 3 bases and the J gene end by 6 bases; junction bases not matched to a gene: 9. The CDR3 totals 15 residues.